This T cell receptor beta chain was captured in a study of beta chain features in type 1 diabetes. Findings of the study overall: Insertions at VDJ junctions were less frequent in type 1 diabetes patients. These patients also deleted more nucleotides at the same junctions. Patients with Type 1 diabetes showed moderately but significantly shorter TCRB CDR3s in all four CD4+ subsets.

Germline V CDR1 and CDR2: MGHDK, SYGVNS. The CDR3 length is 16 residues. With V trimmed by 6 bases and J by 3 bases, 12 bases remained unmatched. In its sample, this clone was seen a few times. Its antigen is unknown. Sequencing targeted expressed TCRB transcripts, as all isolated RNA had been reverse transcribed. The table came from immunoSEQ multiplex PCR; TCRdb's copy has only in-frame clones and leaves some out. This sample has about 400,000 clones, with around 12% found just once. This receptor was identified in a woman under 30 with type 1 diabetes. The V gene is TRBV25-1, the J gene TRBJ1-1; 8 bases are shared with TRBD1. The source material was naive CD4+ T cells from blood. The CDR3 here is CASSAWQGATDTEAFF. CDR3 sequence (DNA): TGTGCCAGCAGCGCCTGGCAGGGGGCGACGGACACTGAAGCTTTCTTT.